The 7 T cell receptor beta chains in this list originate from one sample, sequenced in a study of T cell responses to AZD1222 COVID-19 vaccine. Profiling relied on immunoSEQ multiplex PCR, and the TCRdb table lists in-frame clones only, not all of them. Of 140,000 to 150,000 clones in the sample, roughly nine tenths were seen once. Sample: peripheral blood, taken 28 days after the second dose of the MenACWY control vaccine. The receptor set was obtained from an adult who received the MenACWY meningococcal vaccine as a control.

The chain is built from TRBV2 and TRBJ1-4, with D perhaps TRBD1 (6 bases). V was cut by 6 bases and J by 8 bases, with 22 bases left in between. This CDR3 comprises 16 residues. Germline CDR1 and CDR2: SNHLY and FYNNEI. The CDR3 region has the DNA TGTGCCAGCAGAGATAGAACAGGGACGGTAAAGGAAAAACTGTTTTTT. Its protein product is CASRDRTGTVKEKLFF.

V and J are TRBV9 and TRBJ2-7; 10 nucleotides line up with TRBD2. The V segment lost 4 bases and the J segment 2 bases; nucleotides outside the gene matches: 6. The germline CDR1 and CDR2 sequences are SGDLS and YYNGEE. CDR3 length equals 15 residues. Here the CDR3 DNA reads TGTGCCAGCAGCCTACTAGCGGGGCCGGCCTACGAGCAGTACTTC. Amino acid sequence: CASSLLAGPAYEQYF.

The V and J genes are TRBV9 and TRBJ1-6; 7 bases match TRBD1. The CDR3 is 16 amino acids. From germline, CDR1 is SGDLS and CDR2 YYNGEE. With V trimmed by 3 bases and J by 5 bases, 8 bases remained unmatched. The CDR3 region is CASSASGTVDNSPLHF. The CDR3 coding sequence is TGTGCCAGCAGCGCCTCCGGGACAGTAGATAATTCACCCCTCCACTTT.

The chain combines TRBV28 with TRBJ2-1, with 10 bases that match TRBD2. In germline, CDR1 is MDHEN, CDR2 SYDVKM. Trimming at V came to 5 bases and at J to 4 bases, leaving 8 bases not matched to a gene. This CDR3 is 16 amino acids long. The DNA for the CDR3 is TGTGCCAGCAGTCGGAGACAACTAGCGGGGTACAATGAGCAGTTCTTC. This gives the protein CASSRRQLAGYNEQFF.

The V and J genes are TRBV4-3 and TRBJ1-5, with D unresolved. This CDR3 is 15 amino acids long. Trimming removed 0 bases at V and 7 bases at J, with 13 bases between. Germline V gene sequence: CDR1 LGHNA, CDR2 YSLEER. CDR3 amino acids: CASSQDATGSQPQHF. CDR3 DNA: TGCGCCAGCAGCCAAGATGCCACTGGATCCCAGCCCCAGCATTTT.

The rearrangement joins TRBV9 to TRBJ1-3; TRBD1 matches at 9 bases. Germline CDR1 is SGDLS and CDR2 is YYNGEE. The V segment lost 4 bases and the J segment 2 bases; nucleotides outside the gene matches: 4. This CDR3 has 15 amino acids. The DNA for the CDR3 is TGTGCCAGCAGCCCCCGGACAGGGGCTGGAAACACCATATATTTT. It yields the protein CASSPRTGAGNTIYF.

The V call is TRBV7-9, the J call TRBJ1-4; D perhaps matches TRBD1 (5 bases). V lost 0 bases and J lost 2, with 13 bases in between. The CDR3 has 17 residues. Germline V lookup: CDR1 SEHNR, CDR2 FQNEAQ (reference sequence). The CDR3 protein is CASSLARGAWTNEKLFF. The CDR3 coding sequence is TGTGCCAGCAGCTTAGCCCGTGGGGCATGGACTAATGAAAAACTGTTTTTT.